Following are 25 T cell receptor beta chains from one sample sequenced in a study of blood T cell repertoires in COVID-19. Assay: immunoSEQ multiplex PCR; the TCRdb copy retains only in-frame clones and omits some. This sample has hundreds of thousands of clones, with approximately 84% found just once. Source material: peripheral blood. These receptors originate from a man aged 50-60 years with acute or convalescent COVID-19.

This clone was observed a handful of times. The chain is built from TRBV6-5 and TRBJ2-1, with TRBD1 matching over 11 bases. J gave up 10 bases and V 7 bases, and 12 bases lay outside the gene matches. Per the germline V gene, CDR1 is MNHEY and CDR2 is SVGAGI. The CDR3 is made up of 15 amino acids. The CDR3 DNA follows: TGTGCCAGCATTTCTAGGACAGGGGGCGATTGGGAGCAGTTCTTC. It specifies CASISRTGGDWEQFF.

The chain carries TRBV5-1 and TRBJ1-3, with D perhaps matching TRBD1 (6 bases). Germline assignment: CDR1 SGHRS and CDR2 YFSETQ. This CDR3 is 14 amino acids long. Trimming took off 0 bases at V and 2 bases at J, with 6 bases between the two ends. CDR3 in DNA: TGCGCCAGCAGCTTGGGACAGGCTGGAAACACCATATATTTT. Its translation is CASSLGQAGNTIYF. The full variable domain, in which reference TRBV5-1 and TRBJ1-3 provide the parts outside the CDR3, is KAGVTQTPRYLIKTRGQQVTLSCSPISGHRSVSWYQQTPGQGLQFLFEYFSETQRNKGNFPGRFSGRQFSNSRSEMNVSTLELGDSALYLCASSLGQAGNTIYFGEGSWLTVV.

The chain combines TRBV6-4 with TRBJ1-2, with D tentatively TRBD1 (6 bases). The germline CDR1 and CDR2 sequences are MRHNA and SNTAGT. The V end was cut by 5 bases, the J end by 4 bases, with 14 bases between. The CDR3 sequence is 14 residues long. The CDR3 reads CASSPDRIGYGYTF. As DNA, the CDR3 is TGTGCCAGCAGTCCAGACAGGATTGGCTATGGCTACACCTTC.

This chain joins TRBV25-1 and TRBJ1-3, with a weak D call TRBD1 (6 bases). Per germline, CDR1 MGHDK and CDR2 SYGVNS. V dropped 3 bases and J dropped 4 bases, with 13 bases sitting between them. The CDR3 consists of 15 residues. The DNA of the CDR3 is TGTGCCAGCAGTGATCTTGGGACACTGGGAAACACCATATATTTT. As protein: CASSDLGTLGNTIYF.

Concerning this clone: This same CDR3 is encoded by further DNA sequences in the sample. The chain uses TRBV27 and TRBJ2-5; D is perhaps TRBD1 (6 bases). CDR1 and CDR2 from the germline V gene are MNHEY and SMNVEV (reference sequence). The CDR3 contains 13 residues. Between the trimmed V and J ends, which lost 4 bases and 5 bases, there was a span of 11 bases. CDR3 residues: CASSSRGRETQYF. In DNA form, the CDR3 reads TGTGCCAGCAGTTCCAGGGGTCGGGAGACCCAGTACTTC.

The rearrangement links TRBV7-2 to TRBJ2-7, with 8 nucleotides matching TRBD1. The CDR3 covers 17 residues. Germline assignment: CDR1 SGHTA and CDR2 FQGNSA. With V trimmed by 4 bases and J by 0 bases, 11 bases remained unmatched. CDR3 nucleotide sequence: TGTGCCAGCAGCTCTAATGGGCTAGGGACAGGCTCCTACGAGCAGTACTTC. This codes for CASSSNGLGTGSYEQYF.

The chain carries TRBV2 and TRBJ1-5; the D gene is possibly TRBD1 (6 bases). Germline CDR1 is SNHLY and CDR2 is FYNNEI. The CDR3 loop spans 15 amino acids. V was pared by 1 base and J by 6 bases, with 13 bases between. The CDR3 here is CASSEGTGSGQPQHF. In nucleotides, the CDR3 is TGTGCCAGCAGTGAAGGAACAGGGTCCGGTCAGCCCCAGCATTTT.

Written as DNA, the CDR3 is TGTGCCAGCAGTTTAGGCGGGAACACTGAAGCTTTCTTT. Protein: CASSLGGNTEAFF. The chain recombines TRBV12-3 or TRBV12-4 with TRBJ1-1; D not resolved. This CDR3 contains 13 residues. Trimming stripped 1 base from V and 1 base from J, with 4 bases between.

The genes are TRBV18 and TRBJ2-2; D ambiguous. The V end lost 3 bases, the J end lost 2 bases, and 4 bases lay between the germline ends. CDR3 size: 13 residues. The germline gives CDR1 KGHSH, CDR2 LQKENI. The CDR3 protein is CASSPQNTGELFF. For the CDR3, the DNA is TGTGCCAGCTCACCCCAAAACACCGGGGAGCTGTTTTTT.

A single count supports this clone. The chain couples TRBV11-2 to TRBJ2-7; 10 bases line up with TRBD1. The CDR3 runs to 17 residues. V dropped 1 base and J dropped 5; count of bases not matched to a gene: 11. Per the germline V gene, CDR1 is SGHAT and CDR2 is FQNNGV. In nucleotides, the CDR3 is TGTGCCAGCAGCTTAGTATCCCCCGGACAGGGGGACGACGAGCAGTACTTC. As protein: CASSLVSPGQGDDEQYF. Together with reference TRBV11-2 and TRBJ2-7, the CDR3 gives the full variable domain: EAGVAQSPRYKIIEKRQSVAFWCNPISGHATLYWYQQILGQGPKLLIQFQNNGVVDDSQLPKDRFSAERLKGVDSTLKIQPAKLEDSAVYLCASSLVSPGQGDDEQYFGPGTRLTVT.

The chain combines TRBV5-1 with TRBJ2-1; D uncertain. Trimming took 5 bases from V and 4 from J, leaving 13 bases between them. Per germline, CDR1 SGHRS and CDR2 YFSETQ. CDR3 length: 14 amino acids. The CDR3 here is CASSFGGTYNEQFF. DNA of the CDR3: TGCGCCAGCAGTTTTGGCGGAACTTACAATGAGCAGTTCTTC.

This chain uses TRBV6-5 with TRBJ1-1; 7 nucleotides align to TRBD1. This CDR3 has 14 residues. V trimming: 5 bases; J trimming: 4 bases; junction bases outside the gene matches: 7. The germline gives CDR1 MNHEY, CDR2 SVGAGI. This chain's CDR3 is CASSTGAGGTEAFF. The CDR3 bases are TGTGCCAGCAGTACAGGGGCAGGGGGCACTGAAGCTTTCTTT.

The chain employs TRBV6-5 and TRBJ1-1; D is uncertain. The CDR3 sequence is 13 residues long. Germline lookup yields CDR1 MNHEY and CDR2 SVGAGI. V was trimmed by 10 bases and J by 4 bases, leaving 16 bases between them. The CDR3 sequence: CATSLGRRTEAFF. The CDR3 DNA is TGTGCCACCAGCCTGGGGAGACGCACTGAAGCTTTCTTT.

This rearrangement joins TRBV19 to TRBJ2-6; D might be TRBD2 (6 bases). The germline CDR1 and CDR2 sequences are LNHDA and SQIVND (reference sequence). V dropped 4 bases and J dropped 4 bases, with 14 bases sitting between them. The CDR3 is 16 amino acids. CDR3 nucleotide sequence: TGTGCCAGTAGTAATCAGGAGGGCGTGGGGGCCAACGTCCTGACTTTC. This gives the protein CASSNQEGVGANVLTF.

The V and J genes are TRBV30 and TRBJ2-5; a possible D gene is TRBD2 (6 bases). In germline, CDR1 is GTSNPN, CDR2 SVGIG (reference sequence). The CDR3 runs 14 residues. V was shortened by 0 bases and J by 5 bases, with 13 bases between the two germline ends. CDR3: CAWSVGGVGETQYF. The CDR3 region has the DNA TGTGCCTGGAGTGTAGGAGGGGTGGGGGAGACCCAGTACTTC. The entire variable domain, with the rest obtained from reference TRBV30 and TRBJ2-5, is as follows: SQTIHQWPATLVQPVGSPLSLECTVEGTSNPNLYWYRQAAGRGLQLLFYSVGIGQISSEVPQNLSASRPQDRQFILSSKKLLLSDSGFYLCAWSVGGVGETQYFGPGTRLLVL.

This chain joins TRBV5-1 and TRBJ1-1; 8 bases are a match to TRBD1. V shed 0 bases, J shed 6 bases, and the junction held 7 bases outside the gene matches. Germline V lookup: CDR1 SGHRS, CDR2 YFSETQ. The CDR3 has 15 amino acids. The CDR3 spells CASSLAEAGGSEAFF. CDR3 nucleotides: TGCGCCAGCAGCTTGGCCGAGGCAGGGGGCTCTGAAGCTTTCTTT.

This clone has just one count. The V and J genes are TRBV6-5 and TRBJ1-1; TRBD1 matches 8 bases. J gave up 5 bases and V 6 bases, and 5 bases lay outside the gene matches. Looked up from germline, CDR1 is MNHEY and CDR2 is SVGAGI. This CDR3 comprises 13 residues. The CDR3 nucleotides are TGTGCCAGCAGCTTCCAGGGGGCGACTGAAGCTTTCTTT. It specifies CASSFQGATEAFF.

This chain links TRBV6-5 with TRBJ2-7, with 9 bases that match TRBD1. The CDR3 has 13 amino acids. V lost 4 bases to trimming and J lost 6 bases; unmatched junction nucleotides: 4. CDR1 is MNHEY and CDR2 is SVGAGI in the germline V gene. The CDR3 DNA follows: TGTGCCAGCAGTTGGACAGGGGTCAGCGAGCAGTACTTC. This sequence encodes CASSWTGVSEQYF.

This clone was detected only once. The chain links TRBV3-1 (or the pseudogene TRBV3-2) to TRBJ2-7; D unclear. The germline CDR1 and CDR2 sequences are LGHDT and YNNKEL (reference sequence). This CDR3 is built from 12 residues. The V gene lost 4 bases and the J gene lost 6 bases, with 10 bases spanning the gap. The CDR3 coding sequence is TGTGCCAGCAGCCGAAATTCGGTCGAGCAGTACTTC. Protein: CASSRNSVEQYF.

CDR3 sequence (DNA): TGTGCCAGCAGTGTTAACACCAATCAGCCCCAGCATTTT. As protein: CASSVNTNQPQHF. The chain joins TRBV2 to TRBJ1-5, with D unresolved. Germline V gene lookup returns CDR1 SNHLY and CDR2 FYNNEI. This CDR3 contains 13 residues. Trimming stripped 4 bases from V and 3 bases from J, with 7 bases between. Filled out from reference TRBV2 and TRBJ1-5, the complete variable domain reads EPEVTQTPSHQVTQMGQEVILRCVPISNHLYFYWYRQILGQKVEFLVSFYNNEISEKSEIFDDQFSVERPDGSNFTLKIRSTKLEDSAMYFCASSVNTNQPQHFGDGTRLSIL.

Concerning this clone itself: In the same sample, other DNA sequences code for this CDR3. In DNA form, the CDR3 reads TGTGCCAGCAGTTTGCAGGGTAGCAATCAGCCCCAGCATTTT. Its protein is CASSLQGSNQPQHF. V gene TRBV27 combines with J gene TRBJ1-5, with D possibly being TRBD1 (5 bases). There are 14 residues in the CDR3. The V gene lost 3 bases and the J gene lost 0 bases, with 6 bases spanning the gap. Per germline, CDR1 MNHEY and CDR2 SMNVEV (reference sequence).

This clone has only a few counts. This sequence joins TRBV5-5 and TRBJ1-1, with D possibly being TRBD1 (5 bases). Between the trimmed V and J ends, which lost 4 bases and 0 bases, there was a span of 22 bases. Germline V gene data show CDR1 as SGHKS and CDR2 as YYEKEE (reference sequence). CDR3 length: 18 residues. The CDR3: CASSAYLGGVGLNTEAFF. The CDR3, as DNA: TGTGCCAGCAGCGCCTACCTGGGGGGGGTTGGATTGAACACTGAAGCTTTCTTT.

This clone was picked up one time. The chain uses TRBV30 and TRBJ1-6; the match to TRBD1 covers 9 bases. This CDR3 spans 15 amino acids. With V trimmed by 4 bases and J by 9 bases, 10 bases remained unmatched. Germline CDR1 reads GTSNPN; CDR2 reads SVGIG (reference sequence). CDR3 amino acids: CAWTGTGTGSSPLHF. The CDR3 DNA follows: TGTGCCTGGACCGGCACCGGGACAGGGTCTTCACCCCTCCACTTT.

This clone appeared many times. The chain combines TRBV19 with TRBJ2-2; perhaps TRBD1 as D (6 bases). CDR3 size: 16 residues. V lost 6 bases and J 6 bases, leaving 20 bases between the germline ends. CDR1 and CDR2 (germline): LNHDA, SQIVND (reference sequence). The CDR3 region has the DNA TGTGCCAGTAGCCCAAGAGGTACAGGGAATTCCGGGGAGCTGTTTTTT. This encodes CASSPRGTGNSGELFF.

Of note for this clone: The sample contains more than one DNA sequence encoding this CDR3. The chain joins TRBV19 to TRBJ2-1; 12 bases map to TRBD2. Germline V gene lookup returns CDR1 LNHDA and CDR2 SQIVND (reference sequence). The CDR3 consists of 18 residues. The ends lost 6 bases at V and 0 bases at J; junction bases unmatched: 9. CDR3: CASSIRLAGASSYNEQFF. Here the CDR3 DNA reads TGTGCCAGTAGCATCAGACTAGCGGGGGCGTCCTCCTACAATGAGCAGTTCTTC.